A selection of T cell receptor beta chains follows, all from one sample in a study of blood T cell repertoires in COVID-19. This table comes from immunoSEQ multiplex PCR, and its TCRdb copy is limited to in-frame clones, with some not included. Of over 70,000 clones in the sample, approximately 80% are singletons; the top ten hold 2% to 2.5%. The source material was peripheral blood. The receptors originated from a man aged 70-80 years with COVID-19, enrolled during active disease. The CDR3 runs from the conserved cysteine through the conserved F or W. A D gene is named only where the DNA matches it firmly. Expanded clones are given a class, and other clones once, few, many or no size at all.

TGTGCCACCAGTGACCGAAGGGACAGGGTCCAGCCCCAGCATTTT	CATSDRRDRVQPQHF	TRBJ1-5	TRBV24-1	-	TRBD1
TGTGCCAGCAGTTACAGCGGTACTAGTGCTGAAGCTTTCTTT	CASSYSGTSAEAFF	TRBJ1-1	TRBV6-5	-	-
TGTGCCAGCAGCCTGACAACGAACACCGGGGAGCTGTTTTTT	CASSLTTNTGELFF	TRBJ2-2	TRBV27	-	-
TGCGCCAGCAGCTCCCTGGGAGGGGACTCCTACAATGAGCAGTTCTTC	CASSSLGGDSYNEQFF	TRBJ2-1	TRBV5-1	-	TRBD2
TGTGCCAGCACCGCGGGGTACAATGAGCAGTTCTTC	CASTAGYNEQFF	TRBJ2-1	TRBV19	-	-
TGTGCCAGCTCACCTAAGGGACAGGGGGCAGGTGAAGCTTTCTTT	CASSPKGQGAGEAFF	TRBJ1-1	TRBV18	once	TRBD1
TGCAGTGCTAGTGTAGACAGGTCTGGCTACACCTTC	CSASVDRSGYTF	TRBJ1-2	TRBV20-1	once	-
TGCGCCAGCAGCCGGAGACTAGCGGGAGCTCCAGATACGCAGTATTTT	CASSRRLAGAPDTQYF	TRBJ2-3	TRBV5-1	-	TRBD2
TGTGCTAGCAGCTTAGGGCGGACTTCAATTTACAATGAGCAGTTCTTC	CASSLGRTSIYNEQFF	TRBJ2-1	TRBV7-7	few	-
TGTGCCAGCAGCTTAGGCGGGAACACCGGGGAGCTGTTTTTT	CASSLGGNTGELFF	TRBJ2-2	TRBV7-9	-	-
TGTGCCAGCACCGTGGGGCTAGTTTTTGATGAGCAGTTCTTC	CASTVGLVFDEQFF	TRBJ2-1	TRBV9	-	-
TGTGCCAGCTCAACAAGGGGGCAGGCTAATGAAAAACTGTTTTTT	CASSTRGQANEKLFF	TRBJ1-4	TRBV18	many	TRBD1
TGCGCCAGCAGCTTGAGGGGGCAGGGCACTGAAGCTTTCTTT	CASSLRGQGTEAFF	TRBJ1-1	TRBV5-1	-	TRBD1
TGCGCCAGCAGCTTGGCACAGGGAAGAGTGGATACGCAGTATTTT	CASSLAQGRVDTQYF	TRBJ2-3	TRBV5-1	-	-
TGTGCCAGCTCACCCCCCTGGGGCTTCGCGAACGAGCAGTACTTC	CASSPPWGFANEQYF	TRBJ2-7	TRBV18	many	-
TGCAGCGTTGGGACTGCAAAAAATGAGCAGTTCTTC	CSVGTAKNEQFF	TRBJ2-1	TRBV29-1	-	-
TGTGCCAGCAGTTTGGCTAGCGGGAATTCCTACGAGCAGTACTTC	CASSLASGNSYEQYF	TRBJ2-7	TRBV2	-	TRBD2
TGTGCCAGTGGCCGGACAGGAGGCGGGCAGTTCTTC	CASGRTGGGQFF	TRBJ2-1	TRBV19	-	TRBD1
TGTGCCAGCAGTGAACGTTGGGCGTCCGGAAACACCATATATTTT	CASSERWASGNTIYF	TRBJ1-3	TRBV6-1	-	-
TGTGCCAGCAGCATAGGGGTCACCCTTGGTGAAAAACTGTTTTTT	CASSIGVTLGEKLFF	TRBJ1-4	TRBV5-6	medium-sized	-
TGTGCCAGCAGCTTAGAGGCGGTCTATTCACCCCTCCACTTT	CASSLEAVYSPLHF	TRBJ1-6	TRBV7-3	-	-
TGTGCCAGCCTCCCCGGACAGGGGGCCTATGGCTACACCTTC	CASLPGQGAYGYTF	TRBJ1-2	TRBV28	-	TRBD1
TGTGCCAGCAGGGATCCTAGCGGAGAGTTAGCCAAAAACATTCAGTACTTC	CASRDPSGELAKNIQYF	TRBJ2-4	TRBV3-1/TRBV3-2	-	TRBD2
TGCGCCAGCGGGGAAGGGACAGCGAACACCGGGGAGCTGTTTTTT	CASGEGTANTGELFF	TRBJ2-2	TRBV5-1	once	TRBD1
TGTGCCAGCAGCTCAGGCAGGGAACTTGCTGGAAACACCATATATTTT	CASSSGRELAGNTIYF	TRBJ1-3	TRBV5-4	-	-
TGTGCCAGCAGCCCAGGGACAGGGGAAAAACTGTTTTTT	CASSPGTGEKLFF	TRBJ1-4	TRBV7-2	-	TRBD1
TGTGCCAGCAGTCCTAGGACTAGCGGAGATACGCAGTATTTT	CASSPRTSGDTQYF	TRBJ2-3	TRBV27	-	TRBD2
TGCGCCAGCAGCTTGGAGGGGGCAGAGACCCAGTACTTC	CASSLEGAETQYF	TRBJ2-5	TRBV5-1	-	TRBD1
TGTGCCAGCAGTTTTGAGACAGGAGGAAACTATGGCTACACCTTC	CASSFETGGNYGYTF	TRBJ1-2	TRBV27	-	-
TGCGCCAGCAGTCAATCGCGGCAGGGGGCCGGGAAGGCTGAAGCTTTCTTT	CASSQSRQGAGKAEAFF	TRBJ1-1	TRBV23-1	-	TRBD1
TGTGCCAGTAGTATAACGAGGAACACTGAAGCTTTCTTT	CASSITRNTEAFF	TRBJ1-1	TRBV19	-	-
TGCGCCAGCAGCTTGGGGTGGGACGGGAGTACCTCTGGGGCCAACGTCCTGACTTTC	CASSLGWDGSTSGANVLTF	TRBJ2-6	TRBV5-1	-	-
TGTGCCAGCAGTGAAGCTGGACAGGCGAATCCCTACGAGCAGTACTTC	CASSEAGQANPYEQYF	TRBJ2-7	TRBV6-1	-	TRBD1
TGTGCCACCAGTGGGGAAGACAGGGTCCTAGCGGGAGGGCCTCTGGGAGCCTACAATGAGCAGTTCTTC	CATSGEDRVLAGGPLGAYNEQFF	TRBJ2-1	TRBV24-1	-	TRBD2
TGTGCCAGCAGTGAGAGGACAGGGGCGGACACTGAAGCTTTCTTT	CASSERTGADTEAFF	TRBJ1-1	TRBV27	-	TRBD1
TGTGCCTGGTTAAGACAGGGTTACTATCATAATTCACCCCTCCACTTT	CAWLRQGYYHNSPLHF	TRBJ1-6	TRBV30	-	TRBD1
TGCGCCAGCACCCCTACCGGGACTAGCGGGATCGGGGGCTCCTACGAGCAGTACTTC	CASTPTGTSGIGGSYEQYF	TRBJ2-7	TRBV10-2	once	TRBD2
TGTGCCAGCACACTGACTAGCGGGAGGACGAATGAGCAGTTCTTC	CASTLTSGRTNEQFF	TRBJ2-1	TRBV2	-	TRBD2
TGTGCCAGCAGCGGTAACGGGTGGGTCCAAGAGACCCAGTACTTC	CASSGNGWVQETQYF	TRBJ2-5	TRBV9	-	-
TGTGCCAGCAGCTTAACCGGGACTGCTTCAGATACGCAGTATTTT	CASSLTGTASDTQYF	TRBJ2-3	TRBV7-9	-	-
TGTGCCATCAAACAGGGGGGCAACGAGCAGTACTTC	CAIKQGGNEQYF	TRBJ2-7	TRBV10-3	-	TRBD1
TGTGCCAGCAGTTTACAGGGACAGGGGTATACTGAAGCTTTCTTT	CASSLQGQGYTEAFF	TRBJ1-1	TRBV27	-	TRBD1
TGTGCCAGCAGTCCGAACTCCTTCACTGAAGCTTTCTTT	CASSPNSFTEAFF	TRBJ1-1	TRBV6-5	-	-
TGTGCCAGCAGCTTAGATGCTCGGAGCTCCTACGAGCAGTACTTC	CASSLDARSSYEQYF	TRBJ2-7	TRBV11-2	-	-
TGTGCCAGCAGCTTAGCATCTAGCGGGGAAGCCTACGAGCAGTACTTC	CASSLASSGEAYEQYF	TRBJ2-7	TRBV7-9	-	TRBD2
TGTGCCAGCAGTTCACAGGGAAGCTCCTACAATGAGCAGTTCTTC	CASSSQGSSYNEQFF	TRBJ2-1	TRBV6-5	few	-
TGTGCCAGCAGCTTAGGACAGACCTCCTACAATGAGCAGTTCTTC	CASSLGQTSYNEQFF	TRBJ2-1	TRBV7-2	-	-
TGTGCCAGCAGCCCGGGACAGGGGGGCTATGGCTACACCTTC	CASSPGQGGYGYTF	TRBJ1-2	TRBV3-1/TRBV3-2	-	TRBD1
TGTGCCAGCAGCCTAGGACAGGGGGCAGGCCTGGGGGGCTACACCTTC	CASSLGQGAGLGGYTF	TRBJ1-2	TRBV28	few	TRBD1
TGTGCCAGCAGTTCAGAACTAGCGGGCGCATCCTACGAGCAGTACTTC	CASSSELAGASYEQYF	TRBJ2-7	TRBV6-5	-	TRBD2
TGTGCCAGCAGCCCACAGTCCTACGAGCAGTACTTC	CASSPQSYEQYF	TRBJ2-7	TRBV7-2	-	-
TGTGCCAGCTCACCCCAAGGAGGGAACTATGGCTACACCTTC	CASSPQGGNYGYTF	TRBJ1-2	TRBV18	-	-
TGTGCCAGCAGCTTGGTAGGCACAGGGTCCGGAAACACCATATATTTT	CASSLVGTGSGNTIYF	TRBJ1-3	TRBV5-6	-	-
TGCGCCAGCAGCCAAACCGGGACAGTACCCTACGAGCAGTACTTC	CASSQTGTVPYEQYF	TRBJ2-7	TRBV4-3	-	TRBD1